The next 23 T cell receptor beta chains were all read from a single sample in a study of response to subunit inactivated influenza vaccine. MiXCR was run by TCRdb on the RT-PCR reads, yielding one entry per CDR3 protein. In the table there are around 540,000 distinct CDR3 sequences, about 11% of which are singletons. The source material was PBMCs from blood, sampled on the day of vaccination. Source of these receptors: a man aged 45-65 years who received an inactivated influenza vaccine.

This clonotype turned up a few times. The chain combines TRBV6-5 with TRBJ2-7; the match to TRBD1 covers 9 bases. In germline, CDR1 is MNHEY, CDR2 SVGAGI. With 0 bases clipped from V and 4 bases from J, the junction kept 1 base outside the gene matches. The CDR3 consists of 14 residues. The CDR3 DNA reads as TGTGCCAGCAGTTACTCCGACAGGGGGTACGAGCAGTACTTC. This gives the protein CASSYSDRGYEQYF.

In its sample, this clonotype was seen a few times. The V and J genes are TRBV6-2 or TRBV6-3 and TRBJ2-1, with D maybe TRBD1 (5 bases). V shed 7 bases and J shed 13 bases, with 14 bases lying between them. CDR3 length: 11 amino acids. Germline CDR1 MNHEY, CDR2 SVGEGT. In nucleotides, the CDR3 is TGTGCCAGCATGGTGTCAGGGCTCCAGTTCTTC. Amino acid sequence: CASMVSGLQFF.

This clonotype has more than one count but fewer than ten. This rearrangement joins TRBV5-1 to TRBJ2-7; 8 bases agree with TRBD2. The V gene's germline CDR1 is SGHRS and CDR2 YFSETQ. Trimming removed 0 bases from V and 5 bases from J; junction bases left unmatched: 10. The CDR3 extends over 16 amino acids. The CDR3 DNA sequence: TGCGCCAGCAGCTTGGAAAGTAGCGGGAAAGGGAACGAGCAGTACTTC. This gives the protein CASSLESSGKGNEQYF.

The V call is TRBV11-3, the J call TRBJ2-5, with 10 bases lining up with TRBD1. CDR1 is SGHNT, CDR2 YENEEA, per germline. With V trimmed by 5 bases and J by 5 bases, 14 bases remained unmatched. The length of the CDR3 is 17 residues. The CDR3 is CASSPAGPGQGSETQYF. The CDR3, as DNA: TGTGCCAGCAGCCCAGCCGGGCCGGGACAGGGGTCCGAGACCCAGTACTTC.

This clonotype came up a few times. This chain links TRBV10-3 with TRBJ1-2, with a weak D call TRBD1 (5 bases). The CDR3 is 14 residues long. V lost 0 bases and J 8 bases, leaving 13 bases between the germline ends. The germline gives CDR1 ENHRY, CDR2 SYGVKD. The CDR3, as DNA: TGTGCCATCAGTGAGTCGGATCAGGGCTTAGGCTACACCTTC. Encoded protein: CAISESDQGLGYTF.

The V and J genes are TRBV3-1 and TRBJ1-1; D gene ambiguous. Deletions cut 1 base from V and 5 bases from J, with 11 bases between. Germline-derived CDR1 and CDR2 are LGHDT and YNNKEL (reference sequence). CDR3 length equals 14 residues. CDR3 nucleotides: TGTGCCAGCAGCCAAGTAGGGATGGGGACTGAAGCTTTCTTT. This codes for CASSQVGMGTEAFF.

In this sample, this clonotype turned up a few times. V is TRBV7-9 and J is TRBJ2-1, with TRBD1 matching 10 bases. J was trimmed by 4 bases and V by 5 bases; bases with no gene match: 11. Germline values: CDR1 SEHNR, CDR2 FQNEAQ (reference sequence). The CDR3 covers 17 residues. The DNA for the CDR3 is TGTGCCAGCAGCCAAAGGGACAGGGGCCGATCTTACAATGAGCAGTTCTTC. Protein: CASSQRDRGRSYNEQFF. Complete variable domain (other parts from reference TRBV7-9 and TRBJ2-1): DTGVSQNPRHKITKRGQNVTFRCDPISEHNRLYWYRQTLGQGPEFLTYFQNEAQLEKSRLLSDRFSAERPKGSFSTLEIQRTEQGDSAMYLCASSQRDRGRSYNEQFFGPGTRLTVL.

A few counts support this clonotype. This chain uses TRBV4-3 with TRBJ2-1, with 7 bases matching TRBD2. This CDR3 has 19 residues. Trimming cost V 0 bases and J 8 bases; bases outside gene matches: 19. CDR1 is LGHNA, CDR2 YSLEER, per germline. The CDR3 nucleotides are TGCGCCAGCAGCCAAGATTTTGTAGGCGGGAGTCTTTTCATTGATGAGCAGTTCTTC. It specifies CASSQDFVGGSLFIDEQFF.

The rearrangement links TRBV7-3 to TRBJ1-3; D is unresolved. Germline-derived CDR1 and CDR2 are SGHTA and FQGTGA. CDR3 length equals 16 residues. V gave up 1 base and J gave up 0 bases, with 10 bases separating them. The DNA of the CDR3 is TGTGCCAGCAGCTTAAATCCGAGGAGCTCTGGAAACACCATATATTTT. This gives the protein CASSLNPRSSGNTIYF.

This clonotype was found a few times. The rearrangement uses TRBV28 and TRBJ2-1; D gene uncertain. V shed 1 base and J shed 0 bases, with 7 bases lying between them. CDR1 is MDHEN, CDR2 SYDVKM, per germline. The CDR3 extends over 15 amino acids. CDR3 sequence (DNA): TGTGCCAGCAGTTTATCCCAGAGCTCCTACAATGAGCAGTTCTTC. The encoded protein is CASSLSQSSYNEQFF. Together with reference TRBV28 and TRBJ2-1, the CDR3 gives the full variable domain: DVKVTQSSRYLVKRTGEKVFLECVQDMDHENMFWYRQDPGLGLRLIYFSYDVKMKEKGDIPEGYSVSREKKERFSLILESASTNQTSMYLCASSLSQSSYNEQFFGPGTRLTVL.

The genes are TRBV3-1 and TRBJ1-5, with a possible D match to TRBD1 (6 bases). The CDR3 is 13 amino acids. V lost 3 bases and J lost 7, with 10 bases in between. CDR1 and CDR2 from the germline V gene are LGHDT and YNNKEL (reference sequence). The CDR3 sequence is CASSHRGGQPQHF. CDR3 sequence (DNA): TGTGCCAGCAGCCACAGGGGCGGGCAGCCCCAGCATTTT.

This clonotype was counted a few times. CDR3: CASSLGLEGTQYF. CDR3 sequence (DNA): TGTGCCAGCAGCTTAGGGTTGGAGGGGACCCAGTACTTC. The chain employs TRBV7-8 and TRBJ2-5, with D possibly TRBD2 on 6 matching bases. The CDR3 totals 13 residues. Germline loops: CDR1 SGHVS, CDR2 FQNEAQ. The V end lost 1 base, the J end lost 7 bases, and 10 bases lay between the germline ends.

The V and J genes are TRBV21-1 and TRBJ1-5. TRBV21-1 is tagged as a pseudogene. The CDR3 runs 17 residues. CDR3 sequence (DNA): TGTGCCAGCAGCGAAAAGTTATCGGGAGGGGACAATCAGCCCCAGCATTTT. It translates to CASSEKLSGGDNQPQHF.

This clonotype was recorded a few times. This chain uses TRBV9 with TRBJ2-6, with D unclear. Trimming pared 0 bases from V and 0 bases from J, leaving 10 bases between. The CDR3 covers 17 residues. The germline gives CDR1 SGDLS, CDR2 YYNGEE. The CDR3, as DNA: TGTGCCAGCAGCGTAGCGGTCAGCAGCTCTGGGGCCAACGTCCTGACTTTC. It codes for CASSVAVSSSGANVLTF.

This clonotype has a handful of counts. The chain combines TRBV11-2 with TRBJ2-3, with D tentatively TRBD2 (6 bases). This CDR3 region has 16 residues. The ends were cut back, 3 bases at V and 2 bases at J, with 15 bases in the middle. CDR1 is SGHAT and CDR2 is FQNNGV in the germline V gene. CDR3 protein: CASSFYSSSATDTQYF. Here the CDR3 DNA reads TGTGCCAGCAGCTTTTATTCGTCTAGCGCCACAGATACGCAGTATTTT.

In this sample, this clonotype turned up a few times. This chain joins TRBV4-3 and TRBJ1-2; D unresolved. Germline CDR1 reads LGHNA; CDR2 reads YSLEER. V was clipped by 1 base and J by 2 bases, with 11 bases between them. There are 15 residues in the CDR3. The chain's CDR3 is CASSQGPESNYGYTF. CDR3 coding DNA: TGCGCCAGCAGCCAAGGCCCCGAGTCCAACTATGGCTACACCTTC.

This clonotype came up a few times. This sequence joins TRBV30 and TRBJ2-3; 9 nucleotides match TRBD1. CDR1 and CDR2 (germline): GTSNPN, SVGIG (reference sequence). The CDR3 length is 15 residues. The ends lost 5 bases at V and 4 bases at J; junction bases unmatched: 10. The CDR3 region has the DNA TGTGCCTGGGACCCCGACAGGGGGTTCCCAGATACGCAGTATTTT. Protein: CAWDPDRGFPDTQYF.

This clonotype was detected only a few times. The V call is TRBV12-3 or TRBV12-4, the J call TRBJ2-7, with TRBD1 matching 9 bases. This CDR3 has 13 residues. The V segment lost 6 bases and the J segment 6 bases; nucleotides outside the gene matches: 6. The CDR3 protein is CASSSGTGLEQYF. The CDR3 nucleotides read TGTGCCAGCAGCTCCGGGACAGGGCTCGAGCAGTACTTC.

This clonotype was found a few times. This chain links TRBV4-2 with TRBJ2-7, with 9 positions matching TRBD1. With 2 bases clipped from V and 4 bases from J, the junction kept 3 bases outside the gene matches. Germline CDR1 and CDR2: LGHNA and YNFKEQ. This CDR3 spans 14 amino acids. CDR3 bases: TGTGCCAGCAGCCAACCGGGACAGGGATACGAGCAGTACTTC. It yields the protein CASSQPGQGYEQYF.

This clonotype was seen a handful of times. The CDR3 loop is CATATGGGSYEQYF. CDR3 in DNA: TGTGCCACCGCTACGGGGGGGGGCTCCTACGAGCAGTACTTC. J is TRBJ2-7 and V is TRBV28, with 8 positions matching TRBD2. This CDR3 has 14 amino acids. Trimming removed 10 bases from V and 0 bases from J; junction bases left unmatched: 8. Germline assignment: CDR1 MDHEN and CDR2 SYDVKM.

Ten or more counts support this clonotype. The chain employs TRBV29-1 and TRBJ2-2, with 8 bases fitting TRBD1. The CDR3 sequence is 13 residues long. Trimming removed 4 bases from V and 5 bases from J; junction bases left unmatched: 3. Germline V gene sequence: CDR1 SQVTM, CDR2 ANQGSEA. CDR3 region: CSVGTGPTGELFF. CDR3 sequence (DNA): TGCAGCGTTGGGACAGGGCCTACCGGGGAGCTGTTTTTT.

There are a few counts of this clonotype. The chain links TRBV18 to TRBJ2-7, with TRBD2 matching 12 bases. CDR3 length equals 16 residues. Per the germline V gene, CDR1 is KGHSH and CDR2 is LQKENI. Losses at the gene ends were 3 bases for V and 6 bases for J; bases not matched to a gene: 9. The CDR3 DNA reads TGTGCCAGCTCACCCCAAGGACTAGCGGGGTCTGCCGAGCAGTACTTC. Translating it yields CASSPQGLAGSAEQYF.

This clonotype was recorded at least ten times. The V call is TRBV27, the J call TRBJ1-2; D ambiguous. This CDR3 spans 16 amino acids. The germline CDR1 and CDR2 sequences are MNHEY and SMNVEV (reference sequence). The V and J ends lost 3 bases and 4 bases respectively, with 18 bases between them. CDR3 sequence reads: CASSLRSTGSSYGYTF. CDR3 bases: TGTGCCAGCAGTTTGAGATCCACCGGTTCCAGCTATGGCTACACCTTC.